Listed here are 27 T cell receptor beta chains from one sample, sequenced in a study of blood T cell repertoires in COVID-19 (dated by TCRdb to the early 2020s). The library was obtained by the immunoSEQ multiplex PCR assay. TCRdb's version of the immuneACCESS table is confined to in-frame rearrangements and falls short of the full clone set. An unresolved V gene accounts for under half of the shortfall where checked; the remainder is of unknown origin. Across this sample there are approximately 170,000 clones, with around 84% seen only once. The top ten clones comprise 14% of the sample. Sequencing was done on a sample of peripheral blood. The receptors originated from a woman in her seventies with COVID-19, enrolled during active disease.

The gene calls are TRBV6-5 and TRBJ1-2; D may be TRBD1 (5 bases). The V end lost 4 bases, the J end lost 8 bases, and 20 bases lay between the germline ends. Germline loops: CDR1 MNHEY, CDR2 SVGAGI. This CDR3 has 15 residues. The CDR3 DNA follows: TGTGCCAGCAGTTCATGGGACTGCCTTGGGAACGGCTACACCTTC. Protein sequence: CASSSWDCLGNGYTF.

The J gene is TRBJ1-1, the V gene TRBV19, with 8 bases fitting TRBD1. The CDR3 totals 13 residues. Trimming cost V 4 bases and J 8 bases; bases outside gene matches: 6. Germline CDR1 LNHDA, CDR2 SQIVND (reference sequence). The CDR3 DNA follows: TGTGCCAGTAGTACCGGCCGGGACAGGGAAGCTTTCTTT. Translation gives CASSTGRDREAFF.

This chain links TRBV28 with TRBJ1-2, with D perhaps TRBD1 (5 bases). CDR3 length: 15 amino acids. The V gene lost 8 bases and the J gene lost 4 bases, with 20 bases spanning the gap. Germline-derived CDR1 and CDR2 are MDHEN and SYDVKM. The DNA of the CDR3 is TGTGCCAGCGGTTCCCAGGGAGGGACCATCTATGGCTACACCTTC. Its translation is CASGSQGGTIYGYTF.

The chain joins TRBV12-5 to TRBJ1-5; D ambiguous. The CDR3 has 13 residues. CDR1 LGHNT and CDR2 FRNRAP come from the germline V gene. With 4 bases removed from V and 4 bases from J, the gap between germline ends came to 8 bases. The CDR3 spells CASGWEGNQPQHF. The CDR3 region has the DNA TGTGCTAGTGGTTGGGAGGGAAATCAGCCCCAGCATTTT.

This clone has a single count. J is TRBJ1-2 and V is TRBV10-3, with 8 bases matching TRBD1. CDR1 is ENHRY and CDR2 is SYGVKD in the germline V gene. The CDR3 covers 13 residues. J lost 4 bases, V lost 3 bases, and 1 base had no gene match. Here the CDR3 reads CAISETGGYGYTF. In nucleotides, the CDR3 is TGTGCCATCAGTGAAACAGGGGGCTATGGCTACACCTTC.

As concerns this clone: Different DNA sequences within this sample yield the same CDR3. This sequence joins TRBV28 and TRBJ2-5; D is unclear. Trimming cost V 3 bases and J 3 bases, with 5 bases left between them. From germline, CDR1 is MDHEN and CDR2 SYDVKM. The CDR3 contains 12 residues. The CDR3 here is CASSLNKETQYF. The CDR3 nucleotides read TGTGCCAGCAGTTTGAACAAAGAGACCCAGTACTTC.

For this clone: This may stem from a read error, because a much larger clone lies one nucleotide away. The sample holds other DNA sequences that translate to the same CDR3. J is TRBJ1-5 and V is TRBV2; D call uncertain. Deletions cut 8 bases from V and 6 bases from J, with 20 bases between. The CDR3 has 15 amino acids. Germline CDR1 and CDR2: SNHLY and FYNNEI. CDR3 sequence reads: CASCYEARPGQPQHF. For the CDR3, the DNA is TGTGCCAGCTGTTACGAGGCACGACCCGGTCAGCCCCAGCATTTT.

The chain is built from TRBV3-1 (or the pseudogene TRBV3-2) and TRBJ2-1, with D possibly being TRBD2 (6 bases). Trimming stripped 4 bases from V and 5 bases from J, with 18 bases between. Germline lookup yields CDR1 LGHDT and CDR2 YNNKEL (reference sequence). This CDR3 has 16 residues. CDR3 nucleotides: TGTGCCAGCAGCCCAAGGGCGGCGGGATATAACAATGAGCAGTTCTTC. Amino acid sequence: CASSPRAAGYNNEQFF.

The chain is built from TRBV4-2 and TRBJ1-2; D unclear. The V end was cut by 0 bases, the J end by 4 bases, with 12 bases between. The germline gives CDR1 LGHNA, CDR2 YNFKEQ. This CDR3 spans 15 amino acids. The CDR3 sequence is CASSQDSGEGYGYTF. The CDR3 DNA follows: TGTGCCAGCAGCCAAGATTCCGGGGAAGGCTATGGCTACACCTTC.

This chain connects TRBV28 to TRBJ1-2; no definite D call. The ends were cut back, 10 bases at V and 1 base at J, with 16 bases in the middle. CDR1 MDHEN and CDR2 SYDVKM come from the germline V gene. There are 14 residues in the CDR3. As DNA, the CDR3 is TGTGCCATCTCCCGTTCGCTCAGTAACTATGGCTACACCTTC. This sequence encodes CAISRSLSNYGYTF.

CDR3 coding DNA: TGTGCCAGCTCGCGGGACAGACTAACCGGGGAGCTGTTTTTT. Amino acid sequence: CASSRDRLTGELFF. This chain uses TRBV18 with TRBJ2-2, with D possibly TRBD1 on 7 matching bases. CDR1 KGHSH and CDR2 LQKENI come from the germline V gene. CDR3 length: 14 amino acids. Trimming pared 6 bases from V and 5 bases from J, leaving 13 bases between.

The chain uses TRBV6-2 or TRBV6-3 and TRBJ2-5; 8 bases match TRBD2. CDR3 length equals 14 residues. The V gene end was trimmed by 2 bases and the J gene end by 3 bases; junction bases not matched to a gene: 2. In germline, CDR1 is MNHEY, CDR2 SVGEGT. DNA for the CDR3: TGTGCCAGCAGTTACCTGACTAGCGAAGAGACCCAGTACTTC. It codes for CASSYLTSEETQYF.

CDR3 in amino acids: CASSPLRLAGTTGELFF. CDR3 DNA: TGTGCCAGCAGCCCCCTCCGACTAGCGGGTACTACCGGGGAGCTGTTTTTT. The genes are TRBV14 and TRBJ2-2; TRBD2 matches at 10 bases. The CDR3 contains 17 residues. Germline V gene lookup returns CDR1 SGHDN and CDR2 FVKESK. J gave up 5 bases and V 4 bases, and 10 bases lay outside the gene matches.

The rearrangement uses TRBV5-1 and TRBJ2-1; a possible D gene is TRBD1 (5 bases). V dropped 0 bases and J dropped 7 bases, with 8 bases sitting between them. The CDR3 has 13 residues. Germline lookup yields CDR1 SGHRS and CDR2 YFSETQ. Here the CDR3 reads CASSLAGLNEQFF. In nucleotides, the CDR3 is TGCGCCAGCAGCTTGGCAGGGCTGAATGAGCAGTTCTTC.

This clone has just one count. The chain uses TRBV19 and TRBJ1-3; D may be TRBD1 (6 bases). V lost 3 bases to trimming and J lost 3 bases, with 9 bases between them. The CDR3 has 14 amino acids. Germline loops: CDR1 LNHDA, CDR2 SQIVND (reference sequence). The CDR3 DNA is TGTGCCAGTAGTATCAGGGGTGTTGGAAACACCATATATTTT. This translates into CASSIRGVGNTIYF.

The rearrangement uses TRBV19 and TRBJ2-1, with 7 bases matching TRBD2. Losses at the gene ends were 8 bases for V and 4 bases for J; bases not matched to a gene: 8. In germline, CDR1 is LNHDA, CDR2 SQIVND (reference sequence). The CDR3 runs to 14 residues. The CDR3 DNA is TGTGCCAGTCGAGCGGGACGGGGTTACAATGAGCAGTTCTTC. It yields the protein CASRAGRGYNEQFF.

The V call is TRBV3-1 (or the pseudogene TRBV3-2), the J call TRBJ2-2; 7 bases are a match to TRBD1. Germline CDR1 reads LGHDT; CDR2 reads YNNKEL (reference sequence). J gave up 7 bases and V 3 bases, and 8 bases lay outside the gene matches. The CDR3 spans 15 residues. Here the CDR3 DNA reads TGTGCCAGCAGCCACGAGGGGGCCTCTTTCGGGGAGCTGTTTTTT. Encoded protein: CASSHEGASFGELFF.

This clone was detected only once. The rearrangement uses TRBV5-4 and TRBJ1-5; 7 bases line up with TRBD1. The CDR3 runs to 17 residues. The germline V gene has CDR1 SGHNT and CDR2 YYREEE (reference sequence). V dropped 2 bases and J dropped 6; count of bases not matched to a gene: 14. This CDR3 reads CASSLPPVGGNGQPQHF. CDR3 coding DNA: TGTGCCAGCAGCTTACCCCCGGTAGGGGGCAACGGTCAGCCCCAGCATTTT.

The CDR3 DNA follows: TGTGCCAGCAGCCAAGGGGGACTAGCGGGAGCGCGGGAGACCCAGTACTTC. Protein product: CASSQGGLAGARETQYF. The chain uses TRBV3-1 (or the pseudogene TRBV3-2) and TRBJ2-5, with 14 bases fitting TRBD2. The germline V gene has CDR1 LGHDT and CDR2 YNNKEL (reference sequence). J gave up 5 bases and V 1 base, and 6 bases lay outside the gene matches. The CDR3 is 17 amino acids.

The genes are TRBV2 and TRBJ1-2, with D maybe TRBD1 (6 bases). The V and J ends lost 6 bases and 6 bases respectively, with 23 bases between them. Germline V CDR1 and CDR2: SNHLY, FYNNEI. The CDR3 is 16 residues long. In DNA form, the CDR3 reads TGTGCCAGCAGCTGGGGATACAGGGTCCAGGAGGATGGCTACACCTTC. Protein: CASSWGYRVQEDGYTF. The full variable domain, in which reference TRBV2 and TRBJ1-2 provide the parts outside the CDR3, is EPEVTQTPSHQVTQMGQEVILRCVPISNHLYFYWYRQILGQKVEFLVSFYNNEISEKSEIFDDQFSVERPDGSNFTLKIRSTKLEDSAMYFCASSWGYRVQEDGYTFGSGTRLTVV.

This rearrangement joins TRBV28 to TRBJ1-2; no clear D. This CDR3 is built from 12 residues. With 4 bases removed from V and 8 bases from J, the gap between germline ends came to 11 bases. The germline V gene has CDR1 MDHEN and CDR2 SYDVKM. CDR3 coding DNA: TGTGCCAGCAGTTCCTTACCTCAGGGCTACACCTTC. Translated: CASSSLPQGYTF.

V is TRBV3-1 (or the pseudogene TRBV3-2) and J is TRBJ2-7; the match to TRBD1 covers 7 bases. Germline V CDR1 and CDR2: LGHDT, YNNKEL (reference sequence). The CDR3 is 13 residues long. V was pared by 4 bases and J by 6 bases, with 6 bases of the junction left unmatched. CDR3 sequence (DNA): TGTGCCAGCAGCCTCACAGGGGTCGGCGAGCAGTACTTC. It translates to CASSLTGVGEQYF.

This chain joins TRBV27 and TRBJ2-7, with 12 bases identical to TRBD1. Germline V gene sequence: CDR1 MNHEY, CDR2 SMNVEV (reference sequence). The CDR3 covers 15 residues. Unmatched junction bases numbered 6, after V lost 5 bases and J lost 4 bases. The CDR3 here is CASSRGDRGRYEQYF. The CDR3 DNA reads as TGTGCCAGCAGTAGAGGGGACAGGGGGCGGTACGAGCAGTACTTC.

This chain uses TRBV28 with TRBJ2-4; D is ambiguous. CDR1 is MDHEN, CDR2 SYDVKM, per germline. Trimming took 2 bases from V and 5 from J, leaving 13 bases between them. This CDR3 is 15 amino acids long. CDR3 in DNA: TGTGCCAGCAGTTTACAGGCCTCAGGCCAAAACATTCAGTACTTC. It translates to CASSLQASGQNIQYF.

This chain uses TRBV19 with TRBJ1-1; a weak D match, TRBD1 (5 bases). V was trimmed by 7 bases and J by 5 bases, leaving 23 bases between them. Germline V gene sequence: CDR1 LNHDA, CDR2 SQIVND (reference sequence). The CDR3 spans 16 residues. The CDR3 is CASNTRGLSMGTEAFF. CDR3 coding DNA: TGTGCCAGTAACACCCGGGGACTTTCGATGGGGACTGAAGCTTTCTTT.

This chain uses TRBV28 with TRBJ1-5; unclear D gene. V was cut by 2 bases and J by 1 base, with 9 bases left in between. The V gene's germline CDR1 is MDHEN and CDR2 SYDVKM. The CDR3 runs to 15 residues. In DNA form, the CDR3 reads TGTGCCAGCAGTTTAATTGGCCTCAGCAATCAGCCCCAGCATTTT. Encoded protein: CASSLIGLSNQPQHF.

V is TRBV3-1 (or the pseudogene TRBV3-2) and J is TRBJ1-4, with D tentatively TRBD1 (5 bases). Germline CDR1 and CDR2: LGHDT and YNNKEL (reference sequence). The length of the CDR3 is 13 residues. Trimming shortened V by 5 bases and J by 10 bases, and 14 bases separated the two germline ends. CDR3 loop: CASSTRQPRKLFF. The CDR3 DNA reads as TGTGCCAGCAGCACACGACAGCCCCGAAAACTGTTTTTT.